The TCR beta chain under discussion was sequenced for a study of metastatic and nonmetastatic thyroid tumors. This clone was seen a few times. In the original processing: Across clinicopathological groups, CDR3 differences served as the basis for building a distant-metastasis classifier for papillary thyroid cancer. MiXCR reprocessed the PCR reads for TCRdb. In this record, the V and J calls reflect TCRdb's handling and not the investigators' own analysis. The sample lists some 19,000 clones, about a quarter occurring once. Patients were all untreated before their thyroid surgery. The CDR3 has 14 amino acids. CDR1 and CDR2 (germline): SGHAT, FQNNGV. V dropped 2 bases and J dropped 14; count of bases not matched to a gene: 9.

V is TRBV11-2 and J is TRBJ1-6; TRBD1 aligns across 7 bases. Sequencing was carried out using tumor tissue. The receptor was derived from a female donor with papillary thyroid cancer or a benign thyroid nodule (not recorded which). Some clones in this sample may be carry-over from other donors' samples. The CDR3 here is CASSLNPGGPSLHF. Written as DNA, the CDR3 is TGTGCCAGCAGCTTAAATCCAGGGGGTCCATCCCTCCACTTT.